The 9 T cell receptor beta chains listed next were all sequenced from one sample in a study of shared clonotypes between healthy human individuals. Sequenced by immunoSEQ multiplex PCR; TCRdb stores in-frame clones only, minus some. In the table there are some 1,400,000 clones, around 95% of which are singletons. The sequenced material came from naive CD4+ T cells sorted from blood. Indicated subset: CD45RA+ positively selected. The origin of the receptors is a man aged 25 to 40 in good health.

This chain links TRBV7-8 with TRBJ2-7, with unresolved D. Deletions cut 1 base from V and 1 base from J, with 14 bases between. The CDR3 has 16 residues. CDR1 and CDR2 from the germline V gene are SGHVS and FQNEAQ. Here the CDR3 DNA reads TGTGCCAGCAGCTTAGAGAGCGCCGGCTTATCCTACGAGCAGTACTTC. This gives the protein CASSLESAGLSYEQYF.

This clone came up once. This chain uses TRBV9 with TRBJ1-5; no definite D call. CDR1 is SGDLS, CDR2 YYNGEE, per germline. V was clipped by 3 bases and J by 5 bases, with 12 bases between them. The CDR3 length is 14 residues. The CDR3 DNA is TGTGCCAGCAGCGCCTATGGGCGGGATCAGCCCCAGCATTTT. Translated: CASSAYGRDQPQHF.

The chain recombines TRBV28 with TRBJ2-3; 10 bases match TRBD2. CDR3 length: 17 residues. V lost 5 bases to trimming and J lost 2 bases; unmatched junction nucleotides: 10. The germline gives CDR1 MDHEN, CDR2 SYDVKM. CDR3 residues: CASSNSGLAEITDTQYF. CDR3 DNA: TGTGCCAGCAGTAATTCTGGACTAGCGGAGATCACAGATACGCAGTATTTT.

The chain is built from TRBV18 and TRBJ1-5; TRBD1 aligns across 9 bases. The CDR3 sequence is 17 residues long. From germline, CDR1 is KGHSH and CDR2 LQKENI. V trimming: 0 bases; J trimming: 3 bases; junction bases outside the gene matches: 6. CDR3 amino acids: CASSPPGQGRDNQPQHF. The CDR3 nucleotides are TGTGCCAGCTCACCACCGGGACAGGGCAGAGACAATCAGCCCCAGCATTTT.

This rearrangement joins TRBV2 to TRBJ1-1, with D possibly matching TRBD1 (6 bases). The germline gives CDR1 SNHLY, CDR2 FYNNEI. Trimming removed 6 bases at V and 7 bases at J, with 18 bases between. This CDR3 has 14 amino acids. The CDR3 protein is CASRREEGGLEAFF. As DNA, the CDR3 is TGTGCCAGCAGAAGGGAAGAGGGGGGACTTGAAGCTTTCTTT.

The chain couples TRBV5-5 to TRBJ2-2; D gene unclear. Trimming removed 0 bases from V and 8 bases from J, with 2 bases in between. The CDR3 spans 11 residues. The germline V gene has CDR1 SGHKS and CDR2 YYEKEE (reference sequence). The CDR3 sequence: CASSLEGELFF. The CDR3 coding sequence is TGTGCCAGCAGCTTGGAAGGGGAGCTGTTTTTT.

The rearrangement uses TRBV10-1 and TRBJ2-1; D gene ambiguous. The length of the CDR3 is 14 residues. The V and J ends lost 0 bases and 9 bases respectively, with 12 bases between them. Looked up from germline, CDR1 is WNHNN and CDR2 is SYGVQD (reference sequence). CDR3 protein: CASSESPGAPEQFF. CDR3 nucleotide sequence: TGCGCCAGCAGTGAGTCCCCGGGTGCTCCTGAGCAGTTCTTC.

Written as DNA, the CDR3 is TGTGCCAGCAGCTTGATGAGGACTAGCGGGAGACGGGACACCGGGGAGCTGTTTTTT. It translates to CASSLMRTSGRRDTGELFF. This sequence joins TRBV5-6 and TRBJ2-2, with 13 positions matching TRBD2. CDR3 length: 19 residues. V lost 1 base, J lost 3 bases, and 9 bases stayed unmatched. Germline values: CDR1 SGHDT, CDR2 YYEEEE.

The V call is TRBV7-2, the J call TRBJ2-7; D ambiguous. The V end lost 8 bases, the J end lost 10 bases, and 21 bases lay between the germline ends. The CDR3 has 13 residues. Germline values: CDR1 SGHTA, CDR2 FQGNSA. The CDR3 DNA reads TGTGCCAGCGGCGACCCGGCCCGGCTCCGCCAGTACTTC. Translated: CASGDPARLRQYF.